One and the same sample provided the 27 T cell receptor beta chains below, sequenced in a study of T cell responses to AZD1222 COVID-19 vaccine. Method: immunoSEQ multiplex PCR; TCRdb's copy keeps in-frame clones and lacks some. Among some 120,000 clones, 75% to 90% were seen once, and the ten largest hold 1.5%. This material consisted of peripheral blood, taken on day 0 of AZD1222 vaccination. These receptors were taken from an adult in good health.

In DNA, the CDR3 is TGTGCCAGCACTCAAAGGTTCACCGAGCAGTACTTC. Translating gives CASTQRFTEQYF. The chain couples TRBV6-5 to TRBJ2-7; no clear D gene. The V and J ends lost 7 bases and 6 bases respectively, with 13 bases between them. There are 12 residues in the CDR3. The germline CDR1 and CDR2 sequences are MNHEY and SVGAGI.

V gene TRBV5-1 combines with J gene TRBJ1-4, with D unresolved. The CDR3 consists of 14 residues. Germline V gene lookup returns CDR1 SGHRS and CDR2 YFSETQ. Trimming pared 4 bases from V and 0 bases from J, leaving 7 bases between. DNA of the CDR3: TGCGCCAGCAGCGCCGGATCAACTAATGAAAAACTGTTTTTT. Encoded protein: CASSAGSTNEKLFF.

This clone was recorded only once. V and J are TRBV7-9 and TRBJ2-1, with D unresolved. This CDR3 spans 11 amino acids. Trimming took off 5 bases at V and 7 bases at J, with 6 bases between the two ends. Germline CDR1 and CDR2: SEHNR and FQNEAQ (reference sequence). CDR3 bases: TGTGCCAGCAGCACCTGGAATGAGCAGTTCTTC. Its protein is CASSTWNEQFF.

The chain is built from TRBV27 and TRBJ2-7, with 7 positions matching TRBD1. CDR1 is MNHEY and CDR2 is SMNVEV in the germline V gene (reference sequence). With V trimmed by 6 bases and J by 0 bases, 11 bases remained unmatched. The CDR3 sequence is 16 residues long. The CDR3 is CASSPTGQLFSYEQYF. CDR3 sequence (DNA): TGTGCCAGCAGCCCGACGGGACAGCTCTTCTCCTACGAGCAGTACTTC.

J is TRBJ2-5 and V is TRBV2, with D perhaps matching TRBD1 (6 bases). Germline CDR1 reads SNHLY; CDR2 reads FYNNEI. The V and J ends lost 6 bases and 7 bases respectively, with 24 bases between them. The CDR3 has 16 residues. The CDR3 nucleotides are TGTGCCAGCAGAAACCGGGCCCCAGCCCTAGGGGGGACCCAGTACTTC. This gives the protein CASRNRAPALGGTQYF.

This chain links TRBV18 with TRBJ2-2; 8 nucleotides agree with TRBD2. The CDR3 length is 16 residues. J lost 0 bases, V lost 1 base, and 1 base had no gene match. Germline V gene sequence: CDR1 KGHSH, CDR2 LQKENI. Here the CDR3 DNA reads TGTGCCAGCTCACCACTTAGCGGGACGAACACCGGGGAGCTGTTTTTT. Protein product: CASSPLSGTNTGELFF. The full variable domain, with the rest looked up from reference TRBV18 and TRBJ2-2, is NAGVMQNPRHLVRRRGQEARLRCSPMKGHSHVYWYRQLPEEGLKFMVYLQKENIIDESGMPKERFSAEFPKEGPSILRIQQVVRGDSAAYFCASSPLSGTNTGELFFGEGSRLTVL.

The CDR3 protein is CASRSTGITEAFF. In DNA form, the CDR3 reads TGTGCCAGCAGGTCAACAGGGATCACTGAAGCTTTCTTT. V usage is TRBV25-1 and J usage is TRBJ1-1, with D possibly matching TRBD1 (6 bases). The CDR3 length is 13 residues. The germline V and J ends were trimmed by 6 bases and 4 bases, with 12 bases remaining between them. CDR1 is MGHDK and CDR2 is SYGVNS in the germline V gene.

The V and J genes are TRBV9 and TRBJ2-1, with TRBD2 matching 7 bases. The CDR3 runs to 16 residues. V lost 0 bases and J lost 0; bases outside the gene matches: 3. Germline CDR1 is SGDLS and CDR2 is YYNGEE. CDR3 bases: TGTGCCAGCAGCGTAGCTGGGGGGGGCTCCTACAATGAGCAGTTCTTC. It translates to CASSVAGGGSYNEQFF.

The chain employs TRBV28 and TRBJ1-2, with TRBD1 matching over 7 bases. Germline assignment: CDR1 MDHEN and CDR2 SYDVKM. Losses at the gene ends were 8 bases for V and 4 bases for J; bases not matched to a gene: 16. CDR3 size: 16 residues. CDR3 bases: TGTGCCAGCCGCACATTACTGGGGACAGACTTCTATGGCTACACCTTC. This gives the protein CASRTLLGTDFYGYTF.

The rearrangement links TRBV6-5 to TRBJ1-1, with unresolved D. The CDR3 spans 14 residues. The ends were cut back, 4 bases at V and 10 bases at J, with 19 bases in the middle. The germline CDR1 and CDR2 sequences are MNHEY and SVGAGI. CDR3 protein: CASSSPTGYLGAFF. The CDR3 nucleotides are TGTGCCAGCAGTTCCCCGACGGGGTACCTGGGAGCTTTCTTT.

The V call is TRBV11-2, the J call TRBJ2-7, with D unresolved. CDR1 is SGHAT, CDR2 FQNNGV, per germline. The CDR3 sequence is 11 residues long. Trimming took 3 bases from V and 6 from J, leaving 6 bases between them. CDR3 amino acids: CASSFSSEQYF. CDR3 DNA sequence: TGTGCCAGCAGCTTTAGTAGCGAGCAGTACTTC.

This clone appeared a single time. This chain connects TRBV5-6 to TRBJ2-7; 8 bases align to TRBD2. Per germline, CDR1 SGHDT and CDR2 YYEEEE. The CDR3 loop spans 12 amino acids. The junction had 6 bases not matched to a gene; V was cut back by 6 bases and J by 7 bases. CDR3 DNA sequence: TGTGCCAGCAACCGGGAGGGCTGGGAGCAGTACTTC. Translated: CASNREGWEQYF.

The CDR3 DNA reads TGTGCCAGCAGTGATTCCCCGCAGGGGCTCAATTCACCCCTCCACTTT. This sequence encodes CASSDSPQGLNSPLHF. The genes are TRBV25-1 and TRBJ1-6; D may be TRBD1 (6 bases). Germline-derived CDR1 and CDR2 are MGHDK and SYGVNS. Trimming left V 3 bases short and J 7 bases short, with 16 bases between. The CDR3 loop spans 16 amino acids.

The CDR3 DNA follows: TGTGCCAGTAGTATAGCCTGGGACAGCTATAGCAATCAGCCCCAGCATTTT. Its protein product is CASSIAWDSYSNQPQHF. The V gene is TRBV19, the J gene TRBJ1-5; TRBD1 matches at 7 bases. Germline loops: CDR1 LNHDA, CDR2 SQIVND (reference sequence). This CDR3 comprises 17 residues. Trimming cost V 1 base and J 0 bases; bases outside gene matches: 6.

The chain recombines TRBV18 with TRBJ1-6; 10 positions agree with TRBD1. The CDR3 consists of 17 residues. Germline V gives CDR1 KGHSH, CDR2 LQKENI. Trimming removed 3 bases from V and 14 bases from J; junction bases left unmatched: 16. The CDR3 here is CASSPNRQGAASVALHF. The CDR3 DNA is TGTGCCAGCTCACCCAATAGACAGGGGGCCGCTTCTGTAGCCCTCCACTTT.

J is TRBJ2-2 and V is TRBV7-9, with 8 bases matching TRBD1. CDR1 SEHNR and CDR2 FQNEAQ come from the germline V gene (reference sequence). The CDR3 is 17 amino acids. After removal of 6 bases from V and 5 bases from J, the junction contained 14 bases not matched to a gene. The CDR3 region is CASRRGSDRGMTGELFF. The CDR3 DNA reads TGTGCCAGCAGACGGGGGTCAGACAGGGGTATGACCGGGGAGCTGTTTTTT. The full variable domain, its missing parts supplied by reference TRBV7-9 and TRBJ2-2, is DTGVSQNPRHKITKRGQNVTFRCDPISEHNRLYWYRQTLGQGPEFLTYFQNEAQLEKSRLLSDRFSAERPKGSFSTLEIQRTEQGDSAMYLCASRRGSDRGMTGELFFGEGSRLTVL.

Notes on this clone: A read error may produce the germline difference seen at one junction end. V is TRBV5-4 and J is TRBJ2-7, with D perhaps assigned TRBD1 or TRBD2 (5 bases each). CDR3 length: 11 residues. Germline CDR1 and CDR2: SGHNT and YYREEE (reference sequence). CDR3 coding DNA: TGTGCCAGCATCTTGGGGGACGAGCAGTACTTC. Its protein is CASILGDEQYF.

The chain has TRBV7-2 and TRBJ2-3; 9 bases fit TRBD2. This CDR3 is 15 amino acids long. The V and J ends lost 0 bases and 6 bases, in that order; junction bases with no gene match: 4. Germline CDR1 SGHTA, CDR2 FQGNSA. The CDR3 loop reads CASSLASSGVDTQYF. The DNA for the CDR3 is TGTGCCAGCAGCTTAGCATCTAGCGGGGTGGATACGCAGTATTTT.

J is TRBJ2-3 and V is TRBV4-1; 11 nucleotides match TRBD2. This CDR3 comprises 16 residues. V gave up 3 bases and J gave up 8 bases; unmatched junction bases: 10. Per the germline V gene, CDR1 is MGHRA and CDR2 is YSYEKL. The CDR3 is CASSQEKGLAAPTQYF. In nucleotides, the CDR3 is TGCGCCAGCAGCCAGGAGAAGGGACTAGCGGCCCCTACGCAGTATTTT.

This clone was picked up one time. The chain combines TRBV28 with TRBJ2-1; D gene unclear. V dropped 11 bases and J dropped 12 bases, with 14 bases sitting between them. This CDR3 contains 10 residues. Per the germline V gene, CDR1 is MDHEN and CDR2 is SYDVKM. CDR3 residues: CASVGPGQFF. CDR3 in DNA: TGTGCCTCCGTAGGGCCGGGGCAGTTCTTC.

This clone appeared a single time. The rearrangement links TRBV4-1 to TRBJ1-1; D remains unclear. V was pared by 7 bases and J by 1 base, with 10 bases between. Germline loops: CDR1 MGHRA, CDR2 YSYEKL. This CDR3 is built from 13 residues. The CDR3 loop reads CASTRAENTEAFF. In DNA, the CDR3 is TGCGCCAGCACCCGGGCAGAGAACACTGAAGCTTTCTTT.

This rearrangement joins TRBV6-4 to TRBJ2-7, with 9 bases fitting TRBD1. This CDR3 region has 14 residues. Germline V gene lookup returns CDR1 MRHNA and CDR2 SNTAGT. The ends lost 4 bases at V and 0 bases at J; junction bases unmatched: 1. CDR3 residues: CASSGTGVSYEQYF. CDR3 nucleotides: TGTGCCAGCAGTGGGACAGGGGTCTCCTACGAGCAGTACTTC.

This sequence joins TRBV27 and TRBJ2-7; TRBD1 agrees at 7 bases. Germline loops: CDR1 MNHEY, CDR2 SMNVEV (reference sequence). V gave up 0 bases and J gave up 6 bases; unmatched junction bases: 2. The CDR3 runs 13 residues. DNA for the CDR3: TGTGCCAGCAGTTTATCCGACAGGGCCGAGCAGTACTTC. This gives the protein CASSLSDRAEQYF.

The chain carries TRBV10-3 and TRBJ1-4; no reliable D call. V was trimmed by 2 bases and J by 1 base, leaving 8 bases between them. The CDR3 has 15 residues. The germline V gene encodes CDR1 ENHRY and CDR2 SYGVKD. The CDR3 is CAISEREGTNEKLFF. Here the CDR3 DNA reads TGTGCCATCAGTGAGCGGGAGGGAACTAATGAAAAACTGTTTTTT.

Turning to this clone: Germline is not matched at one junction end, which may reflect a read error. V usage is TRBV28 and J usage is TRBJ2-1; TRBD2 matches at 10 bases. The CDR3 covers 14 residues. CDR1 MDHEN and CDR2 SYDVKM come from the germline V gene. Here the CDR3 reads CASGYIAGGLGRVF. The CDR3 bases are TGTGCCAGCGGTTATATAGCGGGGGGACTAGGAAGGGTCTTC.

This clone was counted between two and nine times. V usage is TRBV11-3 and J usage is TRBJ2-1, with a tentative D call TRBD1 (6 bases). The length of the CDR3 is 14 residues. V lost 3 bases to trimming and J lost 7 bases, with 13 bases between them. The germline V gene has CDR1 SGHNT and CDR2 YENEEA. The CDR3 spells CASSLRGGGNEQFF. CDR3 sequence (DNA): TGTGCCAGCAGCTTGAGAGGGGGTGGGAATGAGCAGTTCTTC.

The chain couples TRBV27 to TRBJ2-7; a weak D match, TRBD2 (7 bases). Germline values: CDR1 MNHEY, CDR2 SMNVEV (reference sequence). The length of the CDR3 is 15 residues. V lost 3 bases and J lost 6, with 18 bases in between. The CDR3 DNA reads TGTGCCAGCAGTTTGCGGCGGGGGCAGGCCCGCGAGCAGTACTTC. The encoded protein is CASSLRRGQAREQYF.